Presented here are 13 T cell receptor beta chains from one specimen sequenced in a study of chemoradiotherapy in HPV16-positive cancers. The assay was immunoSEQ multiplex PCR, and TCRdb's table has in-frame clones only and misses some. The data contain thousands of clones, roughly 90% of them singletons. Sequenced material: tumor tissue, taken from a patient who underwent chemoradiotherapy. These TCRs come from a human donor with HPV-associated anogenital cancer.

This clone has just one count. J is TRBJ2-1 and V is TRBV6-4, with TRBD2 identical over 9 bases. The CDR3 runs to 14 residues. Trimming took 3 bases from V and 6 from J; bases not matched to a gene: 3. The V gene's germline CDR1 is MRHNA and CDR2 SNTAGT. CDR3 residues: CASSEAGGTNEQFF. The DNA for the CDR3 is TGTGCCAGCAGTGAGGCGGGGGGGACCAATGAGCAGTTCTTC.

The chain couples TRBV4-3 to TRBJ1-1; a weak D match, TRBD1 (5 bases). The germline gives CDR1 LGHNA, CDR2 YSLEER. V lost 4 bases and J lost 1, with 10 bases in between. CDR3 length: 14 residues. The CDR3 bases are TGCGCCAGCAGCCGACAGATACGGAACACTGAAGCTTTCTTT. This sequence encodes CASSRQIRNTEAFF.

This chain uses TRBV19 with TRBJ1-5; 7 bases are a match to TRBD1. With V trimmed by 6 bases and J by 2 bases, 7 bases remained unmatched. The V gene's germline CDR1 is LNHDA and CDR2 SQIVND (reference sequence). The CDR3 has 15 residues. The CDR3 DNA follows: TGTGCCAGTAGGCTACAGGGGAATGGCAATCAGCCCCAGCATTTT. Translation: CASRLQGNGNQPQHF. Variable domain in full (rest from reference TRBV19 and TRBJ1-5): DGGITQSPKYLFRKEGQNVTLSCEQNLNHDAMYWYRQDPGQGLRLIYYSQIVNDFQKGDIAEGYSVSREKKESFPLTVTSAQKNPTAFYLCASRLQGNGNQPQHFGDGTRLSIL.

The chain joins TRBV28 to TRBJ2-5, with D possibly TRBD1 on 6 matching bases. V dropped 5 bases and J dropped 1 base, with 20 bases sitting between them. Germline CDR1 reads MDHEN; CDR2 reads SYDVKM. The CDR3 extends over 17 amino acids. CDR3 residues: CASSPGPGDMGQETQYF. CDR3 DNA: TGTGCCAGCAGTCCCGGGCCAGGGGATATGGGCCAAGAGACCCAGTACTTC.

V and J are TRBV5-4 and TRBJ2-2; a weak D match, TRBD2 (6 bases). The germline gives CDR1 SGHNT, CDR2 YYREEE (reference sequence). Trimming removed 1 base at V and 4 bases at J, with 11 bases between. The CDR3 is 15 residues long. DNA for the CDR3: TGTGCCAGCAGCTTGTCTGGGGGGATCACCGGGGAGCTGTTTTTT. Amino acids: CASSLSGGITGELFF.

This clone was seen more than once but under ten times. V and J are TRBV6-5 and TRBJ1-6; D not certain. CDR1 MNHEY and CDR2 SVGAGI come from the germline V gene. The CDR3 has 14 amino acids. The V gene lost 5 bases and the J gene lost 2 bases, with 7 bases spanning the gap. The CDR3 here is CASSRTPYNSPLHF. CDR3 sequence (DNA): TGTGCCAGCAGTAGGACCCCCTATAATTCACCCCTCCACTTT.

CDR3 in amino acids: CASNDLTGLNTEAFF. DNA for the CDR3: TGTGCCAGCAACGACCTAACGGGACTCAACACTGAAGCTTTCTTT. The chain uses TRBV28 and TRBJ1-1; D might be TRBD1 (5 bases). This CDR3 is built from 15 residues. CDR1 and CDR2 (germline): MDHEN, SYDVKM. The V and J ends lost 7 bases and 2 bases respectively, with 17 bases between them. Full variable domain (outside the CDR3, taken from reference TRBV28 and TRBJ1-1): DVKVTQSSRYLVKRTGEKVFLECVQDMDHENMFWYRQDPGLGLRLIYFSYDVKMKEKGDIPEGYSVSREKKERFSLILESASTNQTSMYLCASNDLTGLNTEAFFGQGTRLTVV.

The CDR3 sequence: CASSQDGAGTYNEQFF. The DNA for the CDR3 is TGCGCCAGCAGCCAAGACGGGGCGGGGACCTACAATGAGCAGTTCTTC. The chain recombines TRBV4-3 with TRBJ2-1; TRBD2 might be the D (6 bases). The CDR3 contains 16 residues. Looked up from germline, CDR1 is LGHNA and CDR2 is YSLEER. V lost 0 bases and J lost 2, with 11 bases in between.

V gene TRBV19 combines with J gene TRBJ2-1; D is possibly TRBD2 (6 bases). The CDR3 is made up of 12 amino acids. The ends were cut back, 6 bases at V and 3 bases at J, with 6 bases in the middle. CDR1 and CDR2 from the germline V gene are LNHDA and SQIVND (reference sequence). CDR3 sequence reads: CASRTSYNEQFF. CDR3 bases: TGTGCCAGTAGGACTAGCTACAATGAGCAGTTCTTC.

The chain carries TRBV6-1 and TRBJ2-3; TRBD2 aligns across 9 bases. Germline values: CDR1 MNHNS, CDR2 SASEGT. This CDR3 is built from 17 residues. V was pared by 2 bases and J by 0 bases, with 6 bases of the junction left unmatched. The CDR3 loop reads CASSETAGGSSTDTQYF. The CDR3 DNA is TGTGCCAGCAGTGAAACAGCGGGGGGATCTAGCACAGATACGCAGTATTTT.

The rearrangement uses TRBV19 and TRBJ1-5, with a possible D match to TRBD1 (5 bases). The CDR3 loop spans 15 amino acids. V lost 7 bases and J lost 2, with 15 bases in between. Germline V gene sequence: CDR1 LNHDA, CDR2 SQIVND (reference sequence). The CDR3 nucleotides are TGTGCCAGTACCCTGGGGGGACGACGCAATCAGCCCCAGCATTTT. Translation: CASTLGGRRNQPQHF.

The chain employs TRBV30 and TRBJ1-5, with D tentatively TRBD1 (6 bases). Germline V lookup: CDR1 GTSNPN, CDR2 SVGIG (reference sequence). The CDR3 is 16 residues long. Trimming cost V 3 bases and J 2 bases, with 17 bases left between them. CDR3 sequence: CAWSPRGRAGNQPQHF. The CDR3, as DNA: TGTGCCTGGAGCCCGAGGGGGAGGGCGGGCAATCAGCCCCAGCATTTT.

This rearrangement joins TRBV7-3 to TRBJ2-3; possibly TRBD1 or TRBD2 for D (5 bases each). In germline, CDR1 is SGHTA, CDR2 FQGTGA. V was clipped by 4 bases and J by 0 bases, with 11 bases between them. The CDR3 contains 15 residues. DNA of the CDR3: TGTGCCAGCAGCTGGACCGGGGCTAGCACAGATACGCAGTATTTT. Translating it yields CASSWTGASTDTQYF. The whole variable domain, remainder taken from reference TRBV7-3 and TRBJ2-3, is GAGVSQTPSNKVTEKGKYVELRCDPISGHTALYWYRQSLGQGPEFLIYFQGTGAADDSGLPNDRFFAVRPEGSVSTLKIQRTERGDSAVYLCASSWTGASTDTQYFGPGTRLTVL.